The rows below give T cell receptor beta chains drawn from one sample of a study of chemoradiotherapy in HPV16-positive cancers. Data came from immunoSEQ multiplex PCR; TCRdb stores just in-frame clones and leaves some out. Of some 3,400 clones in the sample, around four fifths are singletons; the top ten hold about 15%. The sequenced sample was tumor tissue, obtained from a patient who underwent chemoradiotherapy. These receptors were obtained from a human donor with HPV-associated anogenital cancer. The conserved cysteine and the conserved F or W are not part of the CDR3 here. Part of the rows lack a size; the others show once, few, many or a class for expanded clones.

CDR3 protein,V gene,clone size,J gene
ASRSPTGKGYT,TRBV25-1,NA,TRBJ1-2
ASSQPTGGQF,TRBV7-2,once,TRBJ2-1
ASNIGLANEQF,TRBV5-1,NA,TRBJ2-1
ASSERGLTNQY,TRBV6-1,NA,TRBJ2-5
ASSPGTGGGSPLH,TRBV9,NA,TRBJ1-6
ASSPRTGVRGANVLT,TRBV11-2,NA,TRBJ2-6
ASSLVSGYEQY,TRBV5-1,NA,TRBJ2-7
ASSLGRGRGTEAF,TRBV11-2,NA,TRBJ1-1
ASKKGDGHQPQH,TRBV6-6,NA,TRBJ1-5
ASSLFESYNEQF,TRBV5-1,NA,TRBJ2-1
ATSRWTGPISNQPQH,TRBV15,NA,TRBJ1-5
ASSLSGRASYEQY,TRBV4-2,NA,TRBJ2-7
ASRVMIGYEQY,TRBV6-5,NA,TRBJ2-7
ASRWGNTGELF,TRBV7-3,NA,TRBJ2-2
ASSTRTQPYEQY,TRBV13,NA,TRBJ2-7
ASSWGGGSPEAF,TRBV5-6,few,TRBJ1-1
ASSPRLGAGNTIY,TRBV6-5,NA,TRBJ1-3
ASSVTSGGAEQF,TRBV7-3,NA,TRBJ2-1
ASSSPTGVRGTDTQY,TRBV27,NA,TRBJ2-3
SVGQGGYTGELF,TRBV29-1,NA,TRBJ2-2
ASRPSGGEQF,TRBV6-5,NA,TRBJ2-1
ASSIDSQRFQY,TRBV18,NA,TRBJ2-5
ASSPGGTIQY,TRBV7-9,NA,TRBJ2-4
ASSFRGDEQF,TRBV27,NA,TRBJ2-1
ASSPGLAGGSGPDTQY,TRBV4-1,NA,TRBJ2-3
AWSWGGSSPDTQY,TRBV30,few,TRBJ2-3
ASSVRDQVHEQY,TRBV7-8,NA,TRBJ2-7
ASSFLYRIINSPLH,TRBV7-6,few,TRBJ1-6
ATGAGTGGTDTQY,TRBV10-3,NA,TRBJ2-3
ASIGGRITEAF,TRBV19,NA,TRBJ1-1
ASRRDGVYGYT,TRBV28,NA,TRBJ1-2
ASSPGQSTDTQY,TRBV11-3,NA,TRBJ2-3
ASSLSGYMSEKLF,TRBV28,NA,TRBJ1-4
ASSGGWGNEKLF,TRBV6-5,few,TRBJ1-4
ASSGEKSPLH,TRBV5-1,NA,TRBJ1-6
ASSLWSPTGELF,TRBV5-5,NA,TRBJ2-2
ASSLEATTGELF,TRBV11-3,NA,TRBJ2-2
ASSVTATNTGELF,TRBV7-2,NA,TRBJ2-2
ASSLARGKAF,TRBV5-6,NA,TRBJ1-1
ASSEGLGGRGNLAPLH,TRBV9,NA,TRBJ1-6
ASSLAGGPAEAF,TRBV7-9,NA,TRBJ1-1
ASSRPTGTVNYSNQPQH,TRBV5-1,NA,TRBJ1-5
ASSDSGRPGF,TRBV6-1,NA,TRBJ2-1
SVEHAWGAGDEQF,TRBV29-1,few,TRBJ2-1
ASSQGYTYNQPQH,TRBV4-1,NA,TRBJ1-5
ASSLQPSGVGDEQF,TRBV7-3,few,TRBJ2-1
ASTQENEQF,TRBV2,NA,TRBJ2-1
ASSLEVAETQY,TRBV5-1,few,TRBJ2-5
ASSRYLQENYGYT,TRBV4-2,NA,TRBJ1-2
ASSHPSGRVEQF,TRBV4-1,NA,TRBJ2-1